Given below is one T cell receptor beta chain in context. Its target is unknown. Cells were stimulated with overlapping HIV-1 Gag 15-mer peptides. Responding CD4+ T cells were sorted by upregulation of both CD40 ligand and CD69. This specimen comes from a study of persistence of HIV-infected CD4 T cells. The immunoSEQ assay was version 4, run in survey mode. Measured with immunoSEQ multiplex PCR; TCRdb has only the in-frame clones, and not every one. This sample has 24,000 or so clones, with around 74% found just once. The receptor was derived from an adult man with HIV who was CMV-seropositive. The sequencing here drew on CD4+ T cells sorted from PBMCs after roughly 18-hour stimulation, taken from a patient who received antiretroviral therapy.

The DNA of the CDR3 is TGCGCCAGCAGTGGGACAAGCGGGATTAATGAGCAGTTCTTC. It translates to CASSGTSGINEQFF. The chain employs TRBV10-1 and TRBJ2-1, with 7 positions matching TRBD2. Per the germline V gene, CDR1 is WNHNN and CDR2 is SYGVQD (reference sequence). Trimming at V came to 4 bases and at J to 7 bases, leaving 7 bases not matched to a gene. The CDR3 length is 14 residues.